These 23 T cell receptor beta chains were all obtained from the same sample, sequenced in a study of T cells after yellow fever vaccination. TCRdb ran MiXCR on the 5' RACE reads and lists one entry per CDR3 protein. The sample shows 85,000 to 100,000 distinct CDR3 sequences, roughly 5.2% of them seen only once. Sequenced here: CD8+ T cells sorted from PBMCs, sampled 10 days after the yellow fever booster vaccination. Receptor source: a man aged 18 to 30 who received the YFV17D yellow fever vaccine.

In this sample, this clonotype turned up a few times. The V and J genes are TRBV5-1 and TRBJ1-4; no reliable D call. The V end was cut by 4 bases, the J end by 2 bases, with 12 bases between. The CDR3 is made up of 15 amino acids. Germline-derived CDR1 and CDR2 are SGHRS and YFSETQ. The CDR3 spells CASSLDPGTNEKLFF. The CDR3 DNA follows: TGCGCCAGCAGCCTGGACCCGGGCACTAATGAAAAACTGTTTTTT. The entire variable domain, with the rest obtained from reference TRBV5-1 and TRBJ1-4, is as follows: KAGVTQTPRYLIKTRGQQVTLSCSPISGHRSVSWYQQTPGQGLQFLFEYFSETQRNKGNFPGRFSGRQFSNSRSEMNVSTLELGDSALYLCASSLDPGTNEKLFFGSGTQLSVL.

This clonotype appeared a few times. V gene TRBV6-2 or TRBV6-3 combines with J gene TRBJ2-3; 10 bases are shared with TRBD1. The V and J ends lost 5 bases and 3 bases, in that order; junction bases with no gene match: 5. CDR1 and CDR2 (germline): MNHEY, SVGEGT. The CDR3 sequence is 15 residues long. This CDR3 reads CASSEGQGTTDTQYF. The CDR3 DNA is TGTGCCAGCAGTGAGGGACAGGGGACGACAGATACGCAGTATTTT.

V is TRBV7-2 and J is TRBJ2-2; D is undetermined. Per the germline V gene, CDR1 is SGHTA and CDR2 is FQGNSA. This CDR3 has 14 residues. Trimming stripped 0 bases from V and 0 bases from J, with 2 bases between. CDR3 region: CASSLASNTGELFF. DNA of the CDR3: TGTGCCAGCAGCTTAGCTTCGAACACCGGGGAGCTGTTTTTT.

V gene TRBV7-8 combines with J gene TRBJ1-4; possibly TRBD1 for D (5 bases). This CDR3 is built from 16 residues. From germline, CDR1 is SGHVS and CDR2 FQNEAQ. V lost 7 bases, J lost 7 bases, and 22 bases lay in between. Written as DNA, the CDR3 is TGTGCCAGCACCACCGAGGGGCGACTTTCGGTTGAAAAACTGTTTTTT. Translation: CASTTEGRLSVEKLFF.

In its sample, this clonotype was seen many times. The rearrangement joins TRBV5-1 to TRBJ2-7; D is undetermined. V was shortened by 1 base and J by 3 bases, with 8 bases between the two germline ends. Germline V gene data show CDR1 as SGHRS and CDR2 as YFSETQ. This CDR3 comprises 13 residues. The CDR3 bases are TGCGCCAGCAGCTTGCGCAGGAACTACGAGCAGTACTTC. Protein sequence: CASSLRRNYEQYF.

In DNA, the CDR3 is TGCGCCAGCAGCCAAGAGGGTCCGGGGGGCGGGGAGACCCAGTACTTC. Amino acid sequence: CASSQEGPGGGETQYF. The chain employs TRBV4-3 and TRBJ2-5, with a weak D call TRBD2 (7 bases). Germline loops: CDR1 LGHNA, CDR2 YSLEER. The CDR3 covers 16 residues. Trimming took 0 bases from V and 5 from J, leaving 16 bases between them.

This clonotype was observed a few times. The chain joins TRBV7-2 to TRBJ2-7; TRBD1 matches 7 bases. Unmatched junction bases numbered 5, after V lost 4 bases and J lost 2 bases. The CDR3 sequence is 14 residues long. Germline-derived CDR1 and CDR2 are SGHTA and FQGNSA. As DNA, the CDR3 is TGTGCCAGCAGCTCCCGACAGGGCACCTACGAGCAGTACTTC. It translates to CASSSRQGTYEQYF.

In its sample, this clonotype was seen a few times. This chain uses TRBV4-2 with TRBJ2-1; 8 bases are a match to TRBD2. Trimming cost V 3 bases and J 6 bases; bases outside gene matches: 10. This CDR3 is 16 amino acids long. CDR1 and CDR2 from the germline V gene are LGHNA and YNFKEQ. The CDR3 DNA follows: TGTGCCAGCAGCCAGGAGAGCGGGGGCCAACTCAATGAGCAGTTCTTC. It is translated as CASSQESGGQLNEQFF.

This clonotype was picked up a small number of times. CDR3 nucleotide sequence: TGTGCCAGCAGTTTGGTCGAATTGAATACGCAGTATTTT. Translation gives CASSLVELNTQYF. The chain joins TRBV12-3 or TRBV12-4 to TRBJ2-3; no clear D. Trimming removed 3 bases at V and 7 bases at J, with 11 bases between. The CDR3 is 13 residues long.

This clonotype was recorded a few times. The CDR3 DNA reads TGTGCCAGCAGTTTATCCACGGGACTAGCGGGGCGCGAGCAGTACTTC. This sequence encodes CASSLSTGLAGREQYF. The chain joins TRBV28 to TRBJ2-7; 13 bases agree with TRBD2. This CDR3 is built from 16 residues. The ends lost 1 base at V and 6 bases at J; junction bases unmatched: 6. CDR1 is MDHEN, CDR2 SYDVKM, per germline.

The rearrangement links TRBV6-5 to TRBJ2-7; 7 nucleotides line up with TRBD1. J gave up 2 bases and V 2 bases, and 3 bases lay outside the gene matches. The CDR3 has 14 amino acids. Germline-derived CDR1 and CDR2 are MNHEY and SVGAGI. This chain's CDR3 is CASSYGGQTYEQYF. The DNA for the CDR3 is TGTGCCAGCAGTTACGGGGGACAGACCTACGAGCAGTACTTC.

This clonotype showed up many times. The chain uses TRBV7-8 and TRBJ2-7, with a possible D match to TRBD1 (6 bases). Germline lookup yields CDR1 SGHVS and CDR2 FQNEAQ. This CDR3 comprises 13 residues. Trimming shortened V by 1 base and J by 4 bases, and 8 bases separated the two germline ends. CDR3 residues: CASSLGGGYEQYV. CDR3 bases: TGTGCCAGCAGCTTAGGAGGGGGATACGAGCAGTACGTC.

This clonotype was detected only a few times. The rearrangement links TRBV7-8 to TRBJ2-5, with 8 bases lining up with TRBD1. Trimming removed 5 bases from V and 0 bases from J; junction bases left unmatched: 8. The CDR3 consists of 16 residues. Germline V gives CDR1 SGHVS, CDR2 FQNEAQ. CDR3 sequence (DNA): TGTGCCAGCAGCGCGCCCCCGGACAGGGACCAAGAGACCCAGTACTTC. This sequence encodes CASSAPPDRDQETQYF. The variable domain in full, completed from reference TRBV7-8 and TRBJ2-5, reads GAGVSQSPRYKVAKRGQDVALRCDPISGHVSLFWYQQALGQGPEFLTYFQNEAQLDKSGLPSDRFFAERPEGSVSTLKIQRTQQEDSAVYLCASSAPPDRDQETQYFGPGTRLLVL.

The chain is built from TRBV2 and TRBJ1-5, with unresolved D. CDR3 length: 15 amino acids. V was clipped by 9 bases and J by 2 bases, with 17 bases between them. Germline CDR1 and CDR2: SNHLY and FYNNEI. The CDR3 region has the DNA TGTGCCAGTAGAAGGTATGAGGGCGGCAATCAGCCCCAGCATTTT. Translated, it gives CASRRYEGGNQPQHF.

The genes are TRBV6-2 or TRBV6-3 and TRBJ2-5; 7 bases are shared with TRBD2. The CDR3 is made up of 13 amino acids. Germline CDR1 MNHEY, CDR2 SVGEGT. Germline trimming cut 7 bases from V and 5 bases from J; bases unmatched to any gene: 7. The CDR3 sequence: CASTQRGLETQYF. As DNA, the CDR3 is TGTGCCAGCACCCAGCGGGGCCTGGAGACCCAGTACTTC.

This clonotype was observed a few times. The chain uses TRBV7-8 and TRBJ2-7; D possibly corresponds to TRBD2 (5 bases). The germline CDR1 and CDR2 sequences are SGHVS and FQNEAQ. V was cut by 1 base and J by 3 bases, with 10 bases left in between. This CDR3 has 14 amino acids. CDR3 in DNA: TGTGCCAGCAGCTTAGTCGGGGTGATCTACGAGCAGTACGTC. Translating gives CASSLVGVIYEQYV.

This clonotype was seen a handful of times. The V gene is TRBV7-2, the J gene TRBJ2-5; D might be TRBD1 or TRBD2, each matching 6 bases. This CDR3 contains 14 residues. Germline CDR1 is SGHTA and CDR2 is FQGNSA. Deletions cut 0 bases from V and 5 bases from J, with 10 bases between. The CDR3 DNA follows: TGTGCCAGCAGCTTAGCGGGGGGCATTGAGACCCAGTACTTC. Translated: CASSLAGGIETQYF.

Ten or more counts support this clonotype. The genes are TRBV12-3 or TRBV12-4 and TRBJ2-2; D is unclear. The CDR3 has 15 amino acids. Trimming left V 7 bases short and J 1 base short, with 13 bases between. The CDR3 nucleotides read TGTGCCAGCACCTCATATAACAGGAACACCGGGGAGCTGTTTTTT. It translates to CASTSYNRNTGELFF.

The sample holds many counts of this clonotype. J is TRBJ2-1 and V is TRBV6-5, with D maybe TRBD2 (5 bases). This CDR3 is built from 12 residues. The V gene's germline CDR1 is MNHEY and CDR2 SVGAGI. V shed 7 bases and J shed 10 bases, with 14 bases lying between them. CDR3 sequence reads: CASTTARREQFF. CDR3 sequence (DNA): TGTGCCAGCACCACTGCCCGGAGGGAGCAGTTCTTC.

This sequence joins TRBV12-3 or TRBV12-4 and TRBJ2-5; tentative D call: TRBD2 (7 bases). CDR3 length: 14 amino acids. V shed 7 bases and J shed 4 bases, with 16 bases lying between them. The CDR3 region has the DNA TGTGCCAGCACCTACAAGGGGGGGCGAGAGACCCAGTACTTC. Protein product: CASTYKGGRETQYF.

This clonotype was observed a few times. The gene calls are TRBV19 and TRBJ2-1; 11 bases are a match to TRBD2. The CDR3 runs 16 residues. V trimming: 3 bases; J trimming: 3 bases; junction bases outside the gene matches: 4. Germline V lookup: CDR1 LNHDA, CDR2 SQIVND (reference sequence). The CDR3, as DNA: TGTGCCAGTAGTATCGGTAGCGGGGGGGTCTACAATGAGCAGTTCTTC. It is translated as CASSIGSGGVYNEQFF.

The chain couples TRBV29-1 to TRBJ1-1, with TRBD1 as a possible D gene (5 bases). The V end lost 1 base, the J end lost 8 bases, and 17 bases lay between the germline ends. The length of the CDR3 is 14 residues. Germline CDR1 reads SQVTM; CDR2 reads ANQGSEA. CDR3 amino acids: CSVEVWDGGKEAFF. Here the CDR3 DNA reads TGCAGCGTTGAAGTCTGGGACGGCGGCAAAGAAGCTTTCTTT.

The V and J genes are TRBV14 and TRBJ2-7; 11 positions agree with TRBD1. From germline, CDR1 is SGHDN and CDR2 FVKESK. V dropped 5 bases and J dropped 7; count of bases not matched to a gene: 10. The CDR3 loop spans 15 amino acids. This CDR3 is CASSLGQGAWYEQYF. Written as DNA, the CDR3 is TGTGCCAGCAGCTTAGGACAGGGGGCTTGGTATGAGCAGTACTTC. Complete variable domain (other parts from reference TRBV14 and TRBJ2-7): EAGVTQFPSHSVIEKGQTVTLRCDPISGHDNLYWYRRVMGKEIKFLLHFVKESKQDESGMPNNRFLAERTGGTYSTLKVQPAELEDSGVYFCASSLGQGAWYEQYFGPGTRLTVT.